This TCR beta chain was sequenced during a study of T cells expressing NK-cell markers. The overall study: Among eight sequenced donors, seven carried HCMV seropositivity while one was seronegative. Findings and caveats of the study: The HCMV specificity of the expanded NKG2C+ T cell clones stayed unresolved. The CD3+CD56-NKG2C+ fraction of a few donors was also led by these clonotypes.

Generation of TCR beta cDNA was performed by 5'RACE template switching incorporating UMIs. For each CDR3 protein, TCRdb gives one entry from its re-call of the 5' RACE reads, without DNA. The table lists roughly 430,000 distinct CDR3 sequences, with 7.3% in the top ten. About this clonotype: Its antigen remains unknown.

Germline values: CDR1 LGHNA, CDR2 YSLEER. This CDR3 is built from 15 residues. The receptor comes from a woman between 18 and 70 years old in good health. The sample was blood T cells: a sorted CD56 or NKG2C T cell subset, CD4+ or CD8+ T cells, or bulk PBMC T cells (not recorded which). This chain joins TRBV4-3 and TRBJ1-1. CDR3 residues: CASSQDGRGNTEAFF.